The 15 T cell receptor beta chains below were found in one sample sequenced in a study of T cells in Graves' hyperthyroidism and ophthalmopathy. From RNA transcripts, TCR beta CDR3 regions were amplified. During a first-round RT-PCR of the TCR CDR3, the HTBI primer set was used. TCRdb re-called the multiplex PCR reads through MiXCR, storing one row per CDR3 protein. The data hold roughly 570,000 distinct CDR3 sequences, with approximately 15% observed a single time. The sample comprised blood. These receptor sequences come from a woman aged 25 to 45 with Graves' hyperthyroidism.

This clonotype appeared a few times. The chain carries TRBV4-1 and TRBJ2-5; tentatively, D is TRBD2 (6 bases). Germline V lookup: CDR1 MGHRA, CDR2 YSYEKL. The V and J ends lost 0 bases and 1 base respectively, with 12 bases between them. The CDR3 spans 16 residues. This CDR3 is CASSQDGQGGQETQYF. CDR3 nucleotides: TGCGCCAGCAGCCAAGATGGGCAGGGAGGCCAAGAGACCCAGTACTTC.

This clonotype was recorded a few times. This chain connects TRBV20-1 to TRBJ2-5, with 13 bases that match TRBD2. The ends lost 2 bases at V and 5 bases at J; junction bases unmatched: 11. The germline V gene encodes CDR1 DFQATT and CDR2 SNEGSKA (reference sequence). The CDR3 runs 17 residues. CDR3 DNA sequence: TGCAGTGCTAGAAGGGGACTAGCGGGGCCCGGGAGGGAGACCCAGTACTTC. Protein: CSARRGLAGPGRETQYF.

This clonotype has a count of ten or more. This chain links TRBV20-1 with TRBJ1-1; D gene ambiguous. Germline loops: CDR1 DFQATT, CDR2 SNEGSKA (reference sequence). V lost 0 bases to trimming and J lost 5 bases, with 10 bases between them. The CDR3 contains 13 residues. The CDR3 reads CSARDIGNTEAFF. As DNA, the CDR3 is TGCAGTGCTAGAGATATAGGGAATACTGAAGCTTTCTTT.

Written as DNA, the CDR3 is TGCAGCGTCCCAGACAGGGATGGCTACACCTTC. It encodes CSVPDRDGYTF. V usage is TRBV29-1 and J usage is TRBJ1-2, with 7 nucleotides matching TRBD1. Germline V gene data show CDR1 as SQVTM and CDR2 as ANQGSEA. V was clipped by 6 bases and J by 6 bases; unmatched bases: 4. The CDR3 extends over 11 amino acids.

This clonotype has more than one count but fewer than ten. The chain has TRBV19 and TRBJ2-2, with a possible D match to TRBD1 (6 bases). This CDR3 is built from 16 residues. V was shortened by 3 bases and J by 1 base, with 12 bases between the two germline ends. Germline V gene data show CDR1 as LNHDA and CDR2 as SQIVND (reference sequence). DNA of the CDR3: TGTGCCAGTAGTATTCCCGTGGGACAGAACACCGGGGAGCTGTTTTTT. It specifies CASSIPVGQNTGELFF.

This clonotype was found many times. The rearrangement uses TRBV20-1 and TRBJ2-7; 9 bases are shared with TRBD1. The CDR3 totals 16 residues. CDR1 is DFQATT and CDR2 is SNEGSKA in the germline V gene (reference sequence). Trimming at V came to 2 bases and at J to 0 bases, leaving 8 bases not matched to a gene. The CDR3 bases are TGCAGTGCTAGATCCGTGGACAGGGGAGACTCCTACGAGCAGTACTTC. Protein sequence: CSARSVDRGDSYEQYF.

This clonotype was counted ten times or more. The rearrangement joins TRBV27 to TRBJ2-3, with unresolved D. Germline CDR1 reads MNHEY; CDR2 reads SMNVEV (reference sequence). V was trimmed by 6 bases and J by 6 bases, leaving 10 bases between them. This CDR3 has 12 residues. CDR3 amino acids: CASSRAPDTQYF. For the CDR3, the DNA is TGTGCCAGCAGCCGCGCCCCCGATACGCAGTATTTT.

This clonotype has only a few counts. The chain is built from TRBV15 and TRBJ2-6, with TRBD1 as a possible D gene (5 bases). V shed 4 bases and J shed 2 bases, with 18 bases lying between them. This CDR3 contains 18 residues. Germline CDR1 reads LNHNV; CDR2 reads YYDKDF (reference sequence). The CDR3 sequence is CATSTYSKGVTGANVLTF. CDR3 DNA: TGTGCCACCAGCACCTACTCAAAAGGGGTTACTGGGGCCAACGTCCTGACTTTC.

This clonotype showed up just a few times. The chain joins TRBV5-1 to TRBJ2-3; D possibly corresponds to TRBD1 (5 bases). CDR1 is SGHRS and CDR2 is YFSETQ in the germline V gene. The CDR3 extends over 16 amino acids. Trimming cost V 0 bases and J 4 bases, with 15 bases left between them. The CDR3 loop is CASSLVPHGAADTQYF. CDR3 nucleotide sequence: TGCGCCAGCAGCTTGGTTCCCCATGGGGCGGCAGATACGCAGTATTTT.

The gene calls are TRBV30 and TRBJ2-3, with TRBD1 as a possible D gene (5 bases). This CDR3 comprises 13 residues. Germline V gives CDR1 GTSNPN, CDR2 SVGIG (reference sequence). With 0 bases removed from V and 4 bases from J, the gap between germline ends came to 8 bases. The CDR3, as DNA: TGTGCCTGGAGTGTACGCAGGGCAGATACGCAGTATTTT. Translating gives CAWSVRRADTQYF.

This clonotype was picked up many times. The chain couples TRBV24-1 to TRBJ1-1; D is unresolved. CDR3 length: 13 amino acids. V gave up 3 bases and J gave up 3 bases, with 7 bases separating them. Germline V CDR1 and CDR2: KGHDR, SFDVKD. The CDR3 coding sequence is TGTGCCACCAGTGATCCCGGGTACACTGAAGCTTTCTTT. Its translation: CATSDPGYTEAFF.

This clonotype turned up a few times. The rearrangement links TRBV28 to TRBJ1-1, with no clear D. The CDR3 is made up of 15 amino acids. The V gene lost 6 bases and the J gene lost 5 bases, with 19 bases spanning the gap. Germline V gene lookup returns CDR1 MDHEN and CDR2 SYDVKM. The CDR3 reads CASRGVDGMATEAFF. The DNA of the CDR3 is TGTGCCAGCAGGGGCGTAGATGGGATGGCGACTGAAGCTTTCTTT. Full variable domain (outside the CDR3, taken from reference TRBV28 and TRBJ1-1): DVKVTQSSRYLVKRTGEKVFLECVQDMDHENMFWYRQDPGLGLRLIYFSYDVKMKEKGDIPEGYSVSREKKERFSLILESASTNQTSMYLCASRGVDGMATEAFFGQGTRLTVV.

There are many counts of this clonotype. The chain recombines TRBV6-1 with TRBJ2-5; 7 nucleotides align to TRBD1. The germline V gene has CDR1 MNHNS and CDR2 SASEGT. Trimming cost V 4 bases and J 5 bases; bases outside gene matches: 4. This CDR3 has 13 residues. The CDR3 region has the DNA TGTGCCAGCAGTGGCTACAGGGGCGAGACCCAGTACTTC. Protein sequence: CASSGYRGETQYF.

This clonotype was seen ten or more times. The chain couples TRBV28 to TRBJ2-1, with D perhaps given as TRBD1 or TRBD2 (5 bases each). This CDR3 is built from 14 residues. The ends were cut back, 5 bases at V and 0 bases at J, with 8 bases in the middle. Per the germline V gene, CDR1 is MDHEN and CDR2 is SYDVKM. Here the CDR3 DNA reads TGTGCCAGCAGTCCCGGGGCCTCCTACAATGAGCAGTTCTTC. Translation: CASSPGASYNEQFF.

This clonotype occurred many times. CDR3 protein: CASSYHPGLSTDTQYF. The DNA of the CDR3 is TGTGCCAGCAGTTACCACCCGGGACTAAGCACAGATACGCAGTATTTT. This rearrangement joins TRBV6-5 to TRBJ2-3; 7 nucleotides align to TRBD2. CDR3 length: 16 amino acids. V lost 2 bases and J lost 0; bases outside the gene matches: 5. Germline assignment: CDR1 MNHEY and CDR2 SVGAGI.